The T cell receptor (beta chain) described here comes from a study of shared clonotypes between healthy human individuals. Study conclusions and caveats: Against clonotypes common to all four donors, non-shared ones had lower generation probabilities.

This clone was seen just once. Its target is not known. Trimming shortened V by 0 bases and J by 1 base, and 11 bases separated the two germline ends. The CDR3 runs to 15 residues. Germline V gene lookup returns CDR1 SGHKS and CDR2 YYEKEE (reference sequence). Genomic DNA (from each subset) was split evenly across several immunoSEQ plates. Profiled with immunoSEQ multiplex PCR; TCRdb holds only in-frame clones, not every one. The sample consists of over a million clones, approximately 97% of them appearing once. Caucasian adults living in Nashville, Tennessee, provided all samples. CD4+ cells yielded CD45RA+ naive and CD45RA-negative memory subsets.

This chain uses TRBV5-5 with TRBJ2-7; maybe TRBD2 (6 bases). This receptor was taken from a man under 40 in good health. What was sequenced was naive CD4+ T cells sorted from blood. Noted subset: CD45RA+ positively selected. This CDR3 is CASSLGPGVSYEQYF. In nucleotides, the CDR3 is TGTGCCAGCAGCTTGGGTCCGGGAGTTTCCTACGAGCAGTACTTC.